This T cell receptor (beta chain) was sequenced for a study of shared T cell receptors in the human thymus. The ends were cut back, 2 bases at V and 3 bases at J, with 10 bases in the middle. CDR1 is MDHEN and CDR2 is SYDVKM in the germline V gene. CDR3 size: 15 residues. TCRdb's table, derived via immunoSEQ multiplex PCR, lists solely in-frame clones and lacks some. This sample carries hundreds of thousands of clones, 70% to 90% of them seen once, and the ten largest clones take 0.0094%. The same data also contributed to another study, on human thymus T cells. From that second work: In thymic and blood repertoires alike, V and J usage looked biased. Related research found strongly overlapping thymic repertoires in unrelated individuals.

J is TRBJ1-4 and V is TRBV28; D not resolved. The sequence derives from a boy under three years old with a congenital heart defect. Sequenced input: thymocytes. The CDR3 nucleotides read TGTGCCAGCAGTTTAACTGAGAAACCTAATGAAAAACTGTTTTTT. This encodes CASSLTEKPNEKLFF. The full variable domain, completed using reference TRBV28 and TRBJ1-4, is DVKVTQSSRYLVKRTGEKVFLECVQDMDHENMFWYRQDPGLGLRLIYFSYDVKMKEKGDIPEGYSVSREKKERFSLILESASTNQTSMYLCASSLTEKPNEKLFFGSGTQLSVL.